The clone carrying this T cell receptor beta chain was detected only once. The sample comes from a study of blood T cell repertoires in COVID-19. Study overall: COVID-19 samples collected from the United States, Italy and Spain covered acute and convalescent phases. Nucleic acid was either cDNA or gDNA, and it came from T cells, B-cell-depleted T cells, or PBMCs.

V trimming: 8 bases; J trimming: 6 bases; junction bases outside the gene matches: 4. Germline CDR1 MNHEY, CDR2 SMNVEV (reference sequence). This CDR3 is built from 14 residues. The assay was immunoSEQ multiplex PCR, and TCRdb's table has in-frame clones only and misses some. Of about 200,000 clones listed, 86% were seen once; the top ten hold 0.7% to 0.95%. This chain links TRBV27 with TRBJ2-1; 13 positions agree with TRBD2. This receptor was obtained from a woman between 70 and 85 years old with acute or convalescent COVID-19. Sequences were obtained from peripheral blood. CDR3 sequence (DNA): TGTGCCAGCGCCGGACTAGCGGGGGTCAATGAGCAGTTCTTC. This gives the protein CASAGLAGVNEQFF.